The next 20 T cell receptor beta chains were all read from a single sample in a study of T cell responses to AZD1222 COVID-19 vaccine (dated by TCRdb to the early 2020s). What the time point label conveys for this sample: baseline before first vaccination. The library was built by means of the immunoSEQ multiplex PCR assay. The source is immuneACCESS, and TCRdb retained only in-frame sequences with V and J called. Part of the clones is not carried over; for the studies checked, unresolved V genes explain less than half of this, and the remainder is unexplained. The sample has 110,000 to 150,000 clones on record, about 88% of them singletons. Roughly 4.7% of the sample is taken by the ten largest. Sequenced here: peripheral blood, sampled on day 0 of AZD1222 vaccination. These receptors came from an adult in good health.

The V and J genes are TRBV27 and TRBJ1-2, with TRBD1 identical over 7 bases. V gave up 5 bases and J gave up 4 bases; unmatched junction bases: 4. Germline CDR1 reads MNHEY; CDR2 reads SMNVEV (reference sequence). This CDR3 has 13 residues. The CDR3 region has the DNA TGTGCCAGCAGTCAGACAGGGTTCTATGGCTACACCTTC. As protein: CASSQTGFYGYTF.

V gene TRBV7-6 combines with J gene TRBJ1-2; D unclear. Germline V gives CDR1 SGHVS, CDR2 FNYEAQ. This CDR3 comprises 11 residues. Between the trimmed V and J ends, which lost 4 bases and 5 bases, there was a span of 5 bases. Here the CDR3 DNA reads TGTGCCAGCAGCTCTTTTTATGGCTACACCTTC. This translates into CASSSFYGYTF.

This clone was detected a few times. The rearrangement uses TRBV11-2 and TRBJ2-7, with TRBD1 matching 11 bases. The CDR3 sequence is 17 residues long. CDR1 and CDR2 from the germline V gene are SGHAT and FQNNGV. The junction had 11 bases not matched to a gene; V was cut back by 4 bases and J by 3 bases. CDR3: CASSSGTGGPQSYEQYF. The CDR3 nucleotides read TGTGCCAGCAGCTCTGGGACAGGGGGGCCTCAGAGCTACGAGCAGTACTTC.

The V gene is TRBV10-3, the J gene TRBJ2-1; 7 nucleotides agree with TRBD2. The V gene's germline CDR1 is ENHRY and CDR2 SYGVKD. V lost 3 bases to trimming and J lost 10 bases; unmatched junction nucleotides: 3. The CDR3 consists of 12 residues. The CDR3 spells CAISDALAEQFF. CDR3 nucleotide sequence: TGTGCCATCAGTGACGCACTAGCGGAGCAGTTCTTC.

CDR3 DNA: TGTGCCAGCAGCCAAGACAGGGGTACCTACGAGCAGTACTTC. Translating gives CASSQDRGTYEQYF. This chain uses TRBV2 with TRBJ2-7; TRBD1 matches 8 bases. Per the germline V gene, CDR1 is SNHLY and CDR2 is FYNNEI. The CDR3 is 14 amino acids. The ends lost 6 bases at V and 2 bases at J; junction bases unmatched: 6.

The CDR3 spells CASSKPDTPNTGELFF. Written as DNA, the CDR3 is TGTGCCAGCAGCAAACCTGACACGCCGAACACCGGGGAGCTGTTTTTT. The chain uses TRBV21-1 and TRBJ2-2; no check of the table's D call, TRBD1, against the DNA was made. TRBV21-1 constitutes a pseudogene. The CDR3 is 16 amino acids.

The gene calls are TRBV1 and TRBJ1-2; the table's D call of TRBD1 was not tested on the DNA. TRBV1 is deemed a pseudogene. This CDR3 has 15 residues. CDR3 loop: CTSSQAPDRNYGYTF. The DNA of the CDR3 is TGCACCAGCAGCCAAGCCCCGGACAGAAACTATGGCTACACCTTC.

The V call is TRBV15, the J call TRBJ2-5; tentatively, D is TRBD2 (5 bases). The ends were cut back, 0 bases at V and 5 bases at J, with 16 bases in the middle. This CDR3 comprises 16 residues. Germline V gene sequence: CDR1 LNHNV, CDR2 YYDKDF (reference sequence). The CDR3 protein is CATSRDLGSSRETQYF. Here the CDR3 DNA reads TGTGCCACCAGCAGAGATCTAGGGTCTAGCCGGGAGACCCAGTACTTC.

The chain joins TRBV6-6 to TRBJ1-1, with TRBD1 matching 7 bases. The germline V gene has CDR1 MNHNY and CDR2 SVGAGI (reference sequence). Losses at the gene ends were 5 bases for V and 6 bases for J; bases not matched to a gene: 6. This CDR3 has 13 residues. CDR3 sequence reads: CASSPDRVAEAFF. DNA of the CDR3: TGTGCCAGCAGTCCCGACAGGGTGGCTGAAGCTTTCTTT.

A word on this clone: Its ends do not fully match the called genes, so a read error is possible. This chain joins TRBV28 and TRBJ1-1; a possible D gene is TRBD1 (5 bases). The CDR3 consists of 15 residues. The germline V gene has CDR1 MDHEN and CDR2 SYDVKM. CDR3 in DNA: TGTGCCAGCAGTTGGGGCCGAGTGGAGAACGCTGAAGCTTTCTTT. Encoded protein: CASSWGRVENAEAFF.

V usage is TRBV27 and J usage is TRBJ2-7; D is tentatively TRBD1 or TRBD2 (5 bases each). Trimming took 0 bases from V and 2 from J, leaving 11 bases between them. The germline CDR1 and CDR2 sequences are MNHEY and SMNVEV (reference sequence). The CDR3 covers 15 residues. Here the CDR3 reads CASSLSRGSPYEQYF. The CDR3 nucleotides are TGTGCCAGCAGTTTATCGAGGGGATCCCCCTACGAGCAGTACTTC.

The CDR3 bases are TGCGCCAGCAGCTTGATACCTGAACAAGGGTTCGGATCTTTCTTT. Residues: CASSLIPEQGFGSFF. This chain links TRBV5-1 with TRBJ1-1; the D is unclear. The germline gives CDR1 SGHRS, CDR2 YFSETQ. Trimming removed 1 base at V and 12 bases at J, with 22 bases between. The CDR3 extends over 15 amino acids.

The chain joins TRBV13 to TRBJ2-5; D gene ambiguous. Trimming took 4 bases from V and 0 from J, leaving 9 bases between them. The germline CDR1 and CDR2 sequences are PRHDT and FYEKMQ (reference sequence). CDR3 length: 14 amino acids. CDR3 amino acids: CASSSRSNQETQYF. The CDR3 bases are TGTGCCAGCAGCTCTCGAAGTAACCAAGAGACCCAGTACTTC.

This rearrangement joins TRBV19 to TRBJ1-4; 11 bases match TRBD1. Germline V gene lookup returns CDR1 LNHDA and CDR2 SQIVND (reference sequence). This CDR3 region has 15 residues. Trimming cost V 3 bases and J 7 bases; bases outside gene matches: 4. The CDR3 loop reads CASSILDRGPEKLFF. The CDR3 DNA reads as TGTGCCAGTAGTATCTTGGACAGGGGGCCTGAAAAACTGTTTTTT.

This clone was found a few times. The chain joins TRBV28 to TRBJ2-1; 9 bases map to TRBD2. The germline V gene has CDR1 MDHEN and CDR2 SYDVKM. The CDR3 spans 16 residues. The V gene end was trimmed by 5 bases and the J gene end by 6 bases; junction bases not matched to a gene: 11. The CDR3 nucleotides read TGTGCCAGCAGTCTTTTGGGACTAGCTAGAGGCAATGAGCAGTTCTTC. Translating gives CASSLLGLARGNEQFF.

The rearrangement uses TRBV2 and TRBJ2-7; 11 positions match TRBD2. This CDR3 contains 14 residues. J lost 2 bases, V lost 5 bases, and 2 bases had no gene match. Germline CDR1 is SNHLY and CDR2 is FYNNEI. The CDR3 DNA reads TGTGCCAGCAGTTATAGCGGGAGGGCCTACGAGCAGTACTTC. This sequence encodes CASSYSGRAYEQYF.

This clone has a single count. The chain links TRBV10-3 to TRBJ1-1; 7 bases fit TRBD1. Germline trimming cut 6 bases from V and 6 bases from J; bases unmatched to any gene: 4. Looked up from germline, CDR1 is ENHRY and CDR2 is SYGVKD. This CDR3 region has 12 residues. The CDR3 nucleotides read TGTGCCATCAGCACAGGGGCCCCTGAAGCTTTCTTT. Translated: CAISTGAPEAFF.

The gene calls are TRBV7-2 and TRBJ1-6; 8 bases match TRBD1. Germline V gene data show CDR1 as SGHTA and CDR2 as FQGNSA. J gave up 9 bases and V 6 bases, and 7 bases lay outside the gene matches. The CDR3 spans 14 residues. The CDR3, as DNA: TGTGCCAGCAGTTCCGGGACAGGAGCTTCACCCCTCCACTTT. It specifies CASSSGTGASPLHF.

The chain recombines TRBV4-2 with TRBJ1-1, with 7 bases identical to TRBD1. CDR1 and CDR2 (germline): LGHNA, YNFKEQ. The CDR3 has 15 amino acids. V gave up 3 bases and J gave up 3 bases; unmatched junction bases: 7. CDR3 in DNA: TGTGCCAGCAGCCACTTTACAGGGGTTGACACTGAAGCTTTCTTT. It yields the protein CASSHFTGVDTEAFF.

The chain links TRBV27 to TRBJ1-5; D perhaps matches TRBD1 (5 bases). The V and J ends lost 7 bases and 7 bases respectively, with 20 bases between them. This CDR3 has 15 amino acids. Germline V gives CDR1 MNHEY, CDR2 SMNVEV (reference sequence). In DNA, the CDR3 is TGTGCCAGCAAACGCCTTGAGGGGATTGGACAGCCCCAGCATTTT. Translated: CASKRLEGIGQPQHF.